One and the same sample provided the 2 T cell receptor beta chains below, sequenced in a study of T cells expressing NK-cell markers. After re-calling the 5' RACE reads, TCRdb lists one entry per CDR3 protein, DNA absent. This repertoire includes 200,000 to 300,000 distinct CDR3 sequences. Sequencing used blood T cells: a sorted CD56 or NKG2C T cell subset, CD4+ or CD8+ T cells, or bulk PBMC T cells (not recorded which). These receptors all come from a man between 18 and 29 years old in good health.

The chain has TRBV12-3 or TRBV12-4 and TRBJ1-6; the TCRdb D gene call, TRBD1, has no DNA to confirm it. The CDR3 runs to 15 residues. The chain's CDR3 is CASGYRDRGSSPLHF.

The V and J genes are TRBV7-6 and TRBJ2-1; lacking DNA, the TRBD2 call made by TCRdb goes unchecked. The CDR3 runs 16 residues. Germline V gene sequence: CDR1 SGHVS, CDR2 FNYEAQ. The CDR3 is CASSQKLAGARDEQFF.